This T cell receptor beta chain appears in the sequencing data of a study of a mutant IDH1 vaccine in newly diagnosed glioma. About the study: Mean patient age was about 44 years; approximately 62% were male and around 40% female.

The sample holds one count of this clone. What it recognizes is unknown. Measured with immunoSEQ multiplex PCR; TCRdb has only the in-frame clones, and not every one. This sample has 41,000 or so clones, with 78% found just once. Documented time point: week 23, last vaccination. Doses consisted of 300 ug of mutant IDH1 20-mer peptide each, paired with topical imiquimod. V was pared by 2 bases and J by 4 bases, with 8 bases of the junction left unmatched. CDR3 length: 15 residues. The germline CDR1 and CDR2 sequences are MNHEY and SVGAGI. The TCR comes from a woman aged 40 to 50 with glioma. Some clones in this sample may be carry-over from other donors' samples. The material sequenced was PBMCs, taken from a glioma patient whose treatment included an IDH1 peptide vaccine. This chain connects TRBV6-5 to TRBJ2-7; 7 bases align to TRBD1. The DNA for the CDR3 is TGTGCCAGCAGTTACAGGGGGCTTGCTTCTTACGAGCAGTACTTC. As protein: CASSYRGLASYEQYF.